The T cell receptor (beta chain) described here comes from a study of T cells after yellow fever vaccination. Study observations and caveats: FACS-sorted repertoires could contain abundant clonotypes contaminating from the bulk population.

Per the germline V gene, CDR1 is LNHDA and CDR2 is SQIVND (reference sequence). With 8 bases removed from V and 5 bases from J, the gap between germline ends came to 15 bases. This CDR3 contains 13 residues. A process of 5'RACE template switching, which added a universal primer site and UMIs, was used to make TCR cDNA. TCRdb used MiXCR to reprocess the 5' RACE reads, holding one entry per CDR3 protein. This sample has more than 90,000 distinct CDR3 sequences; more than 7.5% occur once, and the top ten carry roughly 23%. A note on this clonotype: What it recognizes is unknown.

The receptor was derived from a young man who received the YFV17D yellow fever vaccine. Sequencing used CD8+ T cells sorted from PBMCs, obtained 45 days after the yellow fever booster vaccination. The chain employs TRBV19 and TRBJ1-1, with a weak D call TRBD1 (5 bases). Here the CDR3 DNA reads TGTGCCAGTCAAGACTCGACAGTGACTGAAGCTTTCTTT. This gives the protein CASQDSTVTEAFF.